These 20 T cell receptor beta chains came from one sample sequenced in a study of blood T cell repertoires in COVID-19. Repertoires were generated with immunoSEQ multiplex PCR, while TCRdb's copy carries only in-frame clones and drops some. The table shows a few hundred thousand clones, with 70% to 90% occurring only once. Sequencing used PBMCs or T cells enriched from blood (not recorded which). These receptors all stem from a woman aged 50 to 65 in a cohort exposed to, infected with or recovered from COVID-19 (not recorded which).

CDR3 amino acids: CASSQDLAGGLSSYNEQFF. The DNA of the CDR3 is TGCGCCAGCAGCCAAGACCTAGCGGGGGGCCTTAGCTCCTACAATGAGCAGTTCTTC. The chain has TRBV4-1 and TRBJ2-1; 11 bases align to TRBD2. This CDR3 spans 19 amino acids. V dropped 0 bases and J dropped 0; count of bases not matched to a gene: 7. Germline V gives CDR1 MGHRA, CDR2 YSYEKL.

The rearrangement joins TRBV9 to TRBJ2-1, with TRBD1 identical over 9 bases. The junction had 8 bases not matched to a gene; V was cut back by 2 bases and J by 5 bases. The CDR3 contains 16 residues. The germline CDR1 and CDR2 sequences are SGDLS and YYNGEE. The CDR3 is CASSVSGGQGHNEQFF. CDR3 DNA: TGTGCCAGCAGCGTCAGTGGAGGACAGGGGCACAATGAGCAGTTCTTC. Full variable domain (outside the CDR3, taken from reference TRBV9 and TRBJ2-1): DSGVTQTPKHLITATGQRVTLRCSPRSGDLSVYWYQQSLDQGLQFLIQYYNGEERAKGNILERFSAQQFPDLHSELNLSSLELGDSALYFCASSVSGGQGHNEQFFGPGTRLTVL.

The chain joins TRBV28 to TRBJ2-3; a possible D gene is TRBD1 (6 bases). Trimming took off 8 bases at V and 1 base at J, with 10 bases between the two ends. From germline, CDR1 is MDHEN and CDR2 SYDVKM. CDR3 length: 13 residues. CDR3: CASRPGGTDTQYF. The CDR3 nucleotides are TGTGCCAGCCGCCCAGGGGGCACAGATACGCAGTATTTT.

This chain links TRBV7-9 with TRBJ1-1; TRBD1 aligns across 11 bases. V lost 5 bases and J lost 0; bases outside the gene matches: 8. The CDR3 extends over 17 amino acids. Germline V CDR1 and CDR2: SEHNR, FQNEAQ (reference sequence). The CDR3 coding sequence is TGTGCCAGCAGCCCTAGGACAGGGGGCGCTTTGAACACTGAAGCTTTCTTT. It specifies CASSPRTGGALNTEAFF.

The genes are TRBV7-2 and TRBJ1-2; possibly TRBD1 for D (5 bases). This CDR3 has 16 residues. V was pared by 0 bases and J by 0 bases, with 11 bases between. The germline CDR1 and CDR2 sequences are SGHTA and FQGNSA. Here the CDR3 reads CASSLARGSSNYGYTF. The CDR3 DNA reads as TGTGCCAGCAGCTTAGCCCGGGGGTCGTCTAACTATGGCTACACCTTC.

The chain employs TRBV12-3 or TRBV12-4 and TRBJ1-2; weak D call: TRBD1 (5 bases). The CDR3 runs to 13 residues. Trimming pared 2 bases from V and 5 bases from J, leaving 9 bases between. The CDR3 sequence is CASSLTPGYGYTF. For the CDR3, the DNA is TGTGCCAGCAGTTTAACTCCAGGGTATGGCTACACCTTC.

The J gene is TRBJ1-6, the V gene TRBV5-1, with 9 positions matching TRBD1. The V segment lost 7 bases and the J segment 6 bases; nucleotides outside the gene matches: 5. Germline V gene sequence: CDR1 SGHRS, CDR2 YFSETQ. The CDR3 has 14 amino acids. CDR3 DNA sequence: TGCGCCAGCGGACAGGGGACCCCTAATTCACCCCTCCACTTT. It translates to CASGQGTPNSPLHF. The complete variable domain, with remaining parts taken from reference TRBV5-1 and TRBJ1-6, reads KAGVTQTPRYLIKTRGQQVTLSCSPISGHRSVSWYQQTPGQGLQFLFEYFSETQRNKGNFPGRFSGRQFSNSRSEMNVSTLELGDSALYLCASGQGTPNSPLHFGNGTRLTVT.

The chain is built from TRBV19 and TRBJ1-1; a possible D gene is TRBD1 (5 bases). Trimming took off 3 bases at V and 3 bases at J, with 8 bases between the two ends. This CDR3 has 13 amino acids. Germline CDR1 LNHDA, CDR2 SQIVND (reference sequence). CDR3 nucleotides: TGTGCCAGTAGTATCAAAGGGGACACTGAAGCTTTCTTT. This translates into CASSIKGDTEAFF.

The chain uses TRBV6-5 and TRBJ1-2; D unresolved. Germline CDR1 is MNHEY and CDR2 is SVGAGI. Trimming cost V 0 bases and J 6 bases, with 11 bases left between them. The CDR3 loop spans 14 amino acids. The CDR3 DNA sequence: TGTGCCAGCAGTTACTCGCGCCTAGCGGATGGCTACACCTTC. This codes for CASSYSRLADGYTF.

The V gene is TRBV5-6, the J gene TRBJ1-3; D is uncertain. CDR1 and CDR2 from the germline V gene are SGHDT and YYEEEE. V was trimmed by 1 base and J by 0 bases, leaving 5 bases between them. The CDR3 has 14 residues. CDR3: CASSLPVSGNTIYF. The CDR3 nucleotides read TGTGCCAGCAGCTTGCCAGTCTCTGGAAACACCATATATTTT.

The gene calls are TRBV7-2 and TRBJ1-2, with D perhaps TRBD1 (6 bases). V was pared by 2 bases and J by 5 bases, with 15 bases between. CDR3 length: 15 residues. Germline CDR1 SGHTA, CDR2 FQGNSA. CDR3: CASSLNQPGDYGYTF. CDR3 bases: TGTGCCAGCAGCTTAAATCAACCAGGGGATTATGGCTACACCTTC.

The V call is TRBV3-1 (or the pseudogene TRBV3-2), the J call TRBJ1-1, with 8 bases fitting TRBD1. CDR3 size: 15 residues. Germline V gene lookup returns CDR1 LGHDT and CDR2 YNNKEL (reference sequence). V lost 4 bases and J lost 5; bases outside the gene matches: 9. In DNA form, the CDR3 reads TGTGCCAGCAGCCTCTTCGGACAGGGTGGGACTGAAGCTTTCTTT. Its translation is CASSLFGQGGTEAFF.

V usage is TRBV6-4 and J usage is TRBJ1-1, with D unresolved. Germline V lookup: CDR1 MRHNA, CDR2 SNTAGT. The germline V and J ends were trimmed by 4 bases and 6 bases, with 18 bases remaining between them. This CDR3 comprises 15 residues. The CDR3 DNA sequence: TGTGCCAGCAGTGGCCGAAGGCGGGGATACGCTGAAGCTTTCTTT. Amino acid sequence: CASSGRRRGYAEAFF.

This chain connects TRBV10-3 to TRBJ2-6; perhaps TRBD1 as D (6 bases). Germline V gene lookup returns CDR1 ENHRY and CDR2 SYGVKD. This CDR3 has 19 residues. Trimming shortened V by 2 bases and J by 0 bases, and 17 bases separated the two germline ends. The chain's CDR3 is CAISELQGNRVSGANVLTF. As DNA, the CDR3 is TGTGCCATCAGTGAGCTGCAGGGGAACCGCGTCTCTGGGGCCAACGTCCTGACTTTC.

The chain is built from TRBV19 and TRBJ1-1; TRBD1 aligns across 7 bases. In germline, CDR1 is LNHDA, CDR2 SQIVND (reference sequence). The CDR3 covers 17 residues. V shed 0 bases and J 3 bases; nucleotides not matched to a gene: 10. The DNA for the CDR3 is TGTGCCAGTAGTATAGATCGCCCCCGGACAGGTTACACTGAAGCTTTCTTT. Its translation: CASSIDRPRTGYTEAFF.

The chain uses TRBV5-6 and TRBJ2-1; 8 nucleotides match TRBD2. V was clipped by 4 bases and J by 5 bases; unmatched bases: 17. CDR3 size: 18 residues. Per germline, CDR1 SGHDT and CDR2 YYEEEE. In nucleotides, the CDR3 is TGTGCCAGCAGCACCAGCGTTGTGGAGCGGGGGCCGCACAATGAGCAGTTCTTC. It encodes CASSTSVVERGPHNEQFF.

As for this clone: One junction end does not reproduce the germline sequence, and a read error may be involved. This rearrangement joins TRBV10-3 to TRBJ2-7, with a tentative D call TRBD1 (5 bases). The germline V gene has CDR1 ENHRY and CDR2 SYGVKD. This CDR3 spans 12 amino acids. This CDR3 is CAISETGGPHSF. CDR3 bases: TGTGCCATCAGTGAGACAGGTGGCCCGCACTCTTTC.

The chain employs TRBV29-1 and TRBJ1-1; 7 nucleotides align to TRBD1. Looked up from germline, CDR1 is SQVTM and CDR2 is ANQGSEA. V was clipped by 6 bases and J by 4 bases; unmatched bases: 5. This CDR3 spans 12 amino acids. This CDR3 reads CSVHRGSTEAFF. Written as DNA, the CDR3 is TGCAGCGTGCACAGGGGAAGCACTGAAGCTTTCTTT. The complete variable domain, with remaining parts taken from reference TRBV29-1 and TRBJ1-1, reads SAVISQKPSRDICQRGTSLTIQCQVDSQVTMMFWYRQQPGQSLTLIATANQGSEATYESGFVIDKFPISRPNLTFSTLTVSNMSPEDSSIYLCSVHRGSTEAFFGQGTRLTVV.

The chain carries TRBV7-3 and TRBJ2-1, with D perhaps TRBD1 (6 bases). The CDR3 runs to 13 residues. V gave up 5 bases and J gave up 7 bases, with 12 bases separating them. The germline V gene has CDR1 SGHTA and CDR2 FQGTGA. The CDR3 loop is CASSTSGANEQFF. The CDR3 nucleotides are TGTGCCAGCAGCACCTCAGGGGCTAATGAGCAGTTCTTC.

The CDR3 here is CASSLVEVEAFF. The CDR3 region has the DNA TGTGCCAGCAGTTTGGTGGAGGTTGAAGCTTTCTTT. The chain joins TRBV6-5 to TRBJ1-1; no firm D call. Germline V gene sequence: CDR1 MNHEY, CDR2 SVGAGI. The CDR3 covers 12 residues. V was shortened by 4 bases and J by 7 bases, with 10 bases between the two germline ends.